These 25 T cell receptor beta chains originate from one sample sequenced in a study of blood T cell repertoires in COVID-19 (TCRdb year 2020). The library was built by means of the immunoSEQ multiplex PCR assay. This is the immuneACCESS table as TCRdb keeps it, with only in-frame sequences that have V and J called. A part of the clones is gone; compared with another copy, unresolved V genes explain less than half, and the rest is unexplained. This sample comprises around 190,000 clones, 70% to 90% of them detected only once. Roughly 19% of the sample goes to the ten largest clones. Sequenced sample: peripheral blood. The source of these receptors is a man aged 50-59 years with COVID-19, enrolled during active disease.

V usage is TRBV27 and J usage is TRBJ2-3; 9 bases fit TRBD2. The germline V gene has CDR1 MNHEY and CDR2 SMNVEV (reference sequence). Trimming took 4 bases from V and 2 from J; bases not matched to a gene: 16. The CDR3 contains 19 residues. CDR3 bases: TGTGCCAGCAGTTGGAGACCTAGCGGGGTTCCCCAGACCACAGATACGCAGTATTTT. Protein: CASSWRPSGVPQTTDTQYF.

A remark on this clone: One end of the junction varies from germline; a read error may be responsible. The rearrangement joins TRBV7-7 to TRBJ2-1; 7 bases are shared with TRBD2. Germline lookup yields CDR1 SSHAT and CDR2 FNYEAQ (reference sequence). The CDR3 has 16 residues. The CDR3 loop is CASSARLADTYNEQFF. CDR3 DNA sequence: TGTGCTAGCAGCGCCAGACTAGCCGATACCTACAATGAGCAGTTCTTC.

The chain combines TRBV5-8 with TRBJ2-3, with 11 bases that match TRBD2. With V trimmed by 3 bases and J by 2 bases, 5 bases remained unmatched. CDR1 and CDR2 from the germline V gene are SGHTS and YDEGEE. The CDR3 has 16 amino acids. Written as DNA, the CDR3 is TGTGCCAGCAGCTCGCTAGCGGGGGGACCCACAGATACGCAGTATTTT. As protein: CASSSLAGGPTDTQYF.

The chain combines TRBV5-6 with TRBJ2-7; 9 bases line up with TRBD1. The germline CDR1 and CDR2 sequences are SGHDT and YYEEEE. The CDR3 extends over 16 amino acids. With V trimmed by 0 bases and J by 2 bases, 6 bases remained unmatched. CDR3 coding DNA: TGTGCCAGCAGCTTGGAGCTCCGGGACAGGGCCTACGAGCAGTACTTC. Translating it yields CASSLELRDRAYEQYF.

This chain joins TRBV18 and TRBJ1-5; 7 nucleotides agree with TRBD1. Germline lookup yields CDR1 KGHSH and CDR2 LQKENI. The CDR3 loop spans 15 amino acids. The V and J ends lost 2 bases and 3 bases, in that order; junction bases with no gene match: 4. The CDR3 bases are TGTGCCAGCTCACCAGCGACAGGGATCAATCAGCCCCAGCATTTT. Its protein is CASSPATGINQPQHF.

This sequence joins TRBV6-6 and TRBJ2-5, with TRBD2 as a possible D gene (6 bases). Trimming took off 11 bases at V and 5 bases at J, with 18 bases between the two ends. Per the germline V gene, CDR1 is MNHNY and CDR2 is SVGAGI (reference sequence). CDR3 length equals 13 residues. The CDR3 DNA reads TGTGCCGGAGGCGGGGCCGGAGGGGAGACCCAGTACTTC. Translating it yields CAGGGAGGETQYF.

This sequence joins TRBV3-1 (or the pseudogene TRBV3-2) and TRBJ2-7, with 14 bases fitting TRBD2. The CDR3 extends over 16 amino acids. V was pared by 5 bases and J by 5 bases, with 8 bases of the junction left unmatched. Germline values: CDR1 LGHDT, CDR2 YNNKEL (reference sequence). Here the CDR3 DNA reads TGTGCCAGCAGCGATGGGACTAGCGGGAGAAATCACGAGCAGTACTTC. Its protein product is CASSDGTSGRNHEQYF.

The rearrangement uses TRBV10-3 and TRBJ2-7, with 10 positions matching TRBD1. The CDR3 has 14 amino acids. Germline V gives CDR1 ENHRY, CDR2 SYGVKD. With 6 bases clipped from V and 5 bases from J, the junction kept 7 bases outside the gene matches. The CDR3 here is CAISGTGTGDEQYF. The CDR3 nucleotides are TGTGCCATCAGCGGAACCGGGACAGGGGACGAGCAGTACTTC.

The chain recombines TRBV2 with TRBJ2-3; 12 bases fit TRBD2. This CDR3 is 17 amino acids long. Germline V CDR1 and CDR2: SNHLY, FYNNEI. With 5 bases clipped from V and 0 bases from J, the junction kept 6 bases outside the gene matches. CDR3 sequence: CASSRWTSGESTDTQYF. In DNA, the CDR3 is TGTGCCAGCAGTCGCTGGACTAGCGGGGAAAGCACAGATACGCAGTATTTT. The full variable domain, rest sourced from reference TRBV2 and TRBJ2-3, is EPEVTQTPSHQVTQMGQEVILRCVPISNHLYFYWYRQILGQKVEFLVSFYNNEISEKSEIFDDQFSVERPDGSNFTLKIRSTKLEDSAMYFCASSRWTSGESTDTQYFGPGTRLTVL.

The CDR3 loop is CASSLTSVDTGELFF. CDR3 DNA: TGTGCCAGCAGCCTAACTAGCGTGGACACCGGGGAGCTGTTTTTT. The chain combines TRBV6-6 with TRBJ2-2; 7 bases align to TRBD2. Germline V gene sequence: CDR1 MNHNY, CDR2 SVGAGI (reference sequence). J gave up 3 bases and V 6 bases, and 7 bases lay outside the gene matches. The CDR3 extends over 15 amino acids.

This chain uses TRBV19 with TRBJ1-6; TRBD1 aligns across 8 bases. J gave up 7 bases and V 3 bases, and 2 bases lay outside the gene matches. The CDR3 runs 14 residues. In germline, CDR1 is LNHDA, CDR2 SQIVND (reference sequence). CDR3 bases: TGTGCCAGTAGTATGACAGGGGAGAATTCACCCCTCCACTTT. Its protein product is CASSMTGENSPLHF.

This sequence joins TRBV5-4 and TRBJ1-2; the match to TRBD1 covers 11 bases. The CDR3 loop spans 15 amino acids. Germline V lookup: CDR1 SGHNT, CDR2 YYREEE (reference sequence). The junction had 1 base not matched to a gene; V was cut back by 0 bases and J by 3 bases. CDR3: CASSLAGQGDYGYTF. As DNA, the CDR3 is TGTGCCAGCAGCTTGGCGGGACAGGGGGACTATGGCTACACCTTC.

V usage is TRBV5-4 and J usage is TRBJ2-5; 15 bases align to TRBD2. Germline V gene lookup returns CDR1 SGHNT and CDR2 YYREEE (reference sequence). CDR3 length: 18 amino acids. The trim removed 1 base at V and 5 bases at J, leaving 9 bases unmatched. This CDR3 reads CASSLRRTSGGAGETQYF. The DNA of the CDR3 is TGTGCCAGCAGCTTGCGGAGGACTAGCGGGGGGGCCGGGGAGACCCAGTACTTC.

Concerning this clone itself: This same CDR3 is encoded by further DNA sequences in the sample. The chain recombines TRBV7-9 with TRBJ1-1, with D possibly being TRBD1 (5 bases). The CDR3 contains 15 residues. Germline CDR1 reads SEHNR; CDR2 reads FQNEAQ (reference sequence). V was trimmed by 1 base and J by 0 bases, leaving 9 bases between them. The CDR3 reads CASSLGGPLNTEAFF. The CDR3 DNA reads TGTGCCAGCAGCTTAGGGGGCCCATTGAACACTGAAGCTTTCTTT.

The chain recombines TRBV5-1 with TRBJ1-4; 7 bases match TRBD1. The junction had 3 bases not matched to a gene; V was cut back by 3 bases and J by 4 bases. This CDR3 comprises 14 residues. Germline CDR1 SGHRS, CDR2 YFSETQ. CDR3 coding DNA: TGCGCCAGCAGCTCGACAGGGATTAATGAAAAACTGTTTTTT. Its translation: CASSSTGINEKLFF. The whole variable domain, filled in from reference TRBV5-1 and TRBJ1-4, reads KAGVTQTPRYLIKTRGQQVTLSCSPISGHRSVSWYQQTPGQGLQFLFEYFSETQRNKGNFPGRFSGRQFSNSRSEMNVSTLELGDSALYLCASSSTGINEKLFFGSGTQLSVL.

In this sample, this clone turned up once. This chain uses TRBV5-1 with TRBJ2-1, with TRBD1 identical over 7 bases. The V and J ends lost 4 bases and 0 bases, in that order; junction bases with no gene match: 4. Germline lookup yields CDR1 SGHRS and CDR2 YFSETQ. This CDR3 spans 15 amino acids. CDR3 coding DNA: TGCGCCAGCAGCGCCGCAGGGGGCTCCTACAATGAGCAGTTCTTC. Translating it yields CASSAAGGSYNEQFF.

The chain is built from TRBV19 and TRBJ2-5, with 8 nucleotides matching TRBD2. Germline CDR1 and CDR2: LNHDA and SQIVND (reference sequence). The CDR3 extends over 15 amino acids. V lost 3 bases to trimming and J lost 5 bases; unmatched junction nucleotides: 8. The CDR3 spells CASSIKLAGGETQYF. CDR3 sequence (DNA): TGTGCCAGTAGTATTAAGCTAGCGGGTGGGGAGACCCAGTACTTC. Together with reference TRBV19 and TRBJ2-5, the CDR3 gives the full variable domain: DGGITQSPKYLFRKEGQNVTLSCEQNLNHDAMYWYRQDPGQGLRLIYYSQIVNDFQKGDIAEGYSVSREKKESFPLTVTSAQKNPTAFYLCASSIKLAGGETQYFGPGTRLLVL.

The rearrangement links TRBV7-6 to TRBJ1-2, with D possibly TRBD1 on 5 matching bases. Between the trimmed V and J ends, which lost 2 bases and 3 bases, there was a span of 7 bases. The germline V gene encodes CDR1 SGHVS and CDR2 FNYEAQ. The CDR3 contains 13 residues. The CDR3 DNA reads TGTGCCAGCAGCTTATCGGGGGACTATGGCTACACCTTC. Its protein product is CASSLSGDYGYTF.

V usage is TRBV5-1 and J usage is TRBJ1-2; tentatively, D is TRBD1 (5 bases). Trimming shortened V by 0 bases and J by 7 bases, and 16 bases separated the two germline ends. The CDR3 covers 15 residues. CDR1 and CDR2 (germline): SGHRS, YFSETQ. CDR3 protein: CASSLAEGAVGGYTF. CDR3 sequence (DNA): TGCGCCAGCAGCTTGGCCGAAGGGGCGGTGGGTGGCTACACCTTC.

The chain is built from TRBV7-2 and TRBJ2-3; 9 nucleotides line up with TRBD2. The CDR3 contains 15 residues. Trimming removed 1 base from V and 1 base from J; junction bases left unmatched: 0. CDR1 and CDR2 (germline): SGHTA, FQGNSA. Here the CDR3 reads CASSLVAGGTDTQYF. The CDR3 coding sequence is TGTGCCAGCAGCTTAGTAGCGGGGGGCACAGATACGCAGTATTTT.

This chain uses TRBV3-1 (or the pseudogene TRBV3-2) with TRBJ2-5; 9 nucleotides agree with TRBD1. The CDR3 runs to 17 residues. V lost 1 base to trimming and J lost 10 bases; unmatched junction nucleotides: 16. Germline loops: CDR1 LGHDT, CDR2 YNNKEL (reference sequence). The DNA of the CDR3 is TGTGCCAGCAGCCAAGCGACCGGGACAGGGATTGTAGGTGACCAGTACTTC. Protein sequence: CASSQATGTGIVGDQYF.

The sample holds one count of this clone. The chain couples TRBV7-6 to TRBJ2-2, with a possible D match to TRBD1 (5 bases). CDR1 SGHVS and CDR2 FNYEAQ come from the germline V gene. The CDR3 totals 15 residues. Deletions cut 5 bases from V and 0 bases from J, with 10 bases between. CDR3 residues: CASSRGRTNTGELFF. Here the CDR3 DNA reads TGTGCCAGCAGCAGGGGCAGGACGAACACCGGGGAGCTGTTTTTT.

This sequence joins TRBV4-1 and TRBJ2-2; 7 bases match TRBD1. The CDR3 has 17 residues. The V segment lost 3 bases and the J segment 0 bases; nucleotides outside the gene matches: 7. Germline assignment: CDR1 MGHRA and CDR2 YSYEKL. As DNA, the CDR3 is TGCGCCAGCAGCCATTCTACAGGGGAAGCGAACACCGGGGAGCTGTTTTTT. As protein: CASSHSTGEANTGELFF.

The chain combines TRBV29-1 with TRBJ2-7, with D uncertain. The V end lost 4 bases, the J end lost 7 bases, and 11 bases lay between the germline ends. Germline CDR1 reads SQVTM; CDR2 reads ANQGSEA. CDR3 length: 11 amino acids. CDR3 sequence: CSVGHVLEQYF. The CDR3 DNA reads TGCAGCGTTGGACATGTTCTTGAGCAGTACTTC.

The chain joins TRBV5-1 to TRBJ2-3; weak D call: TRBD2 (6 bases). The CDR3 sequence is 15 residues long. Germline V gene lookup returns CDR1 SGHRS and CDR2 YFSETQ. V was pared by 4 bases and J by 3 bases, with 15 bases between. CDR3 DNA sequence: TGCGCCAGCAGCCCATTGGACGGGAGAACAGATACGCAGTATTTT. Protein sequence: CASSPLDGRTDTQYF.